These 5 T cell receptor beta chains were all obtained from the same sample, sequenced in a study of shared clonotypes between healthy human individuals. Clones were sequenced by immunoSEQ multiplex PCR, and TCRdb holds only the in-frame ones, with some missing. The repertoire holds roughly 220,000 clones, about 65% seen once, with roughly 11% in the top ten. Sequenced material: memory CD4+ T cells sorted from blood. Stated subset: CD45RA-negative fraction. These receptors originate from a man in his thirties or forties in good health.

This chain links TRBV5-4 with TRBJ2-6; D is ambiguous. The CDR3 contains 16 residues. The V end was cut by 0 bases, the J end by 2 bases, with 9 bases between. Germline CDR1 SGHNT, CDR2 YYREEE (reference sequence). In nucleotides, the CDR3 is TGTGCCAGCAGCTTGGGATGGGGTACTGGGGCCAACGTCCTGACTTTC. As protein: CASSLGWGTGANVLTF.

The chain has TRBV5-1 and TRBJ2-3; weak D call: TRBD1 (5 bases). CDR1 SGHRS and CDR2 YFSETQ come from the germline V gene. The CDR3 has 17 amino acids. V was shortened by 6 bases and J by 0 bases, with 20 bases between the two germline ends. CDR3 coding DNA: TGCGCCAGCACCCGCTCCCTGGGGCACTTAAGCACAGATACGCAGTATTTT. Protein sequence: CASTRSLGHLSTDTQYF.

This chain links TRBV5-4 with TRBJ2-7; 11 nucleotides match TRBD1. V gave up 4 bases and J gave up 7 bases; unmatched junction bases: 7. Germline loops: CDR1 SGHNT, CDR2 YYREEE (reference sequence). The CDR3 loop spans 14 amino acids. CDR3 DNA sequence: TGTGCCAGCAGCACCGGACAGGGGGCCGGGGAGCAGTACTTC. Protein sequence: CASSTGQGAGEQYF.

CDR3 in amino acids: CASSAGPSTDTQYF. Written as DNA, the CDR3 is TGTGCCAGCAGCGCGGGGCCTAGCACAGATACGCAGTATTTT. The chain carries TRBV9 and TRBJ2-3, with D perhaps given as TRBD1 or TRBD2 (5 bases each). Germline V CDR1 and CDR2: SGDLS, YYNGEE. The CDR3 has 14 residues. Deletions cut 3 bases from V and 0 bases from J, with 8 bases between.

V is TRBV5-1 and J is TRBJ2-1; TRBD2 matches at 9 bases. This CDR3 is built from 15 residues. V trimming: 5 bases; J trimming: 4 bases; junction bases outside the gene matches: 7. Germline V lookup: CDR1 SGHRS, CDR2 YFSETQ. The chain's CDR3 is CASSLTSGIYNEQFF. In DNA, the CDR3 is TGCGCCAGCAGTTTGACTAGCGGTATATACAATGAGCAGTTCTTC.